This T cell receptor beta chain is drawn from a study of T cells in Graves' hyperthyroidism and ophthalmopathy. At least ten counts were recorded for this clonotype. The CDR3 has 15 amino acids. The V end lost 5 bases, the J end lost 7 bases, and 18 bases lay between the germline ends. TCR beta CDR3 region amplification was performed from RNA transcripts. Carried out on the TCR CDR3, a first-round RT-PCR used the HTBI primer set. TCRdb re-derived calls from the multiplex PCR reads in MiXCR, one entry per CDR3 protein. The sample has approximately 400,000 distinct CDR3 sequences; approximately 20% are singletons.

The V and J genes are TRBV12-3 or TRBV12-4 and TRBJ1-5; tentative D call: TRBD1 (5 bases). Source material: blood. The TCR comes from a woman younger than 30 with Graves' hyperthyroidism. CDR3 loop: CASSPHLQAGQPQHF. In DNA, the CDR3 is TGTGCCAGCAGTCCTCATTTACAGGCAGGACAGCCCCAGCATTTT.